This entry lists 32 T cell receptor beta chains sequenced from one sample in a study of blood T cell repertoires in COVID-19. Profiling relied on immunoSEQ multiplex PCR, and the TCRdb table lists in-frame clones only, not all of them. The table records 250,000 to 350,000 clones, approximately 84% of them present only once. Sequenced: peripheral blood. The receptors come from a human donor with COVID-19, enrolled during active disease. The donor label of this sample is uncertain.

The chain uses TRBV4-1 and TRBJ1-2, with 8 bases aligning to TRBD1. J was trimmed by 6 bases and V by 3 bases; bases with no gene match: 12. The CDR3 length is 16 residues. Germline V gene sequence: CDR1 MGHRA, CDR2 YSYEKL. The CDR3 sequence is CASSHSGRGRFDGYTF. Written as DNA, the CDR3 is TGCGCCAGCAGCCACTCGGGCAGGGGGCGGTTCGATGGCTACACCTTC.

The rearrangement uses TRBV2 and TRBJ1-5; no clear D. Germline lookup yields CDR1 SNHLY and CDR2 FYNNEI. Deletions cut 8 bases from V and 0 bases from J, with 8 bases between. The CDR3 consists of 13 residues. The CDR3 is CASVVRSNQPQHF. The CDR3 nucleotides read TGTGCCAGCGTTGTTCGTAGCAATCAGCCCCAGCATTTT. The variable domain in full, with the rest retrieved from reference TRBV2 and TRBJ1-5, is EPEVTQTPSHQVTQMGQEVILRCVPISNHLYFYWYRQILGQKVEFLVSFYNNEISEKSEIFDDQFSVERPDGSNFTLKIRSTKLEDSAMYFCASVVRSNQPQHFGDGTRLSIL.

V gene TRBV28 combines with J gene TRBJ2-2; no definite D call. CDR1 and CDR2 (germline): MDHEN, SYDVKM. Trimming cost V 7 bases and J 2 bases, with 14 bases left between them. This CDR3 region has 15 residues. This CDR3 reads CASNFRRTNTGELFF. The CDR3 DNA sequence: TGTGCCAGCAACTTTAGGAGAACAAACACCGGGGAGCTGTTTTTT.

This chain connects TRBV11-1 to TRBJ1-1; unclear D gene. Trimming left V 5 bases short and J 1 base short, with 11 bases between. CDR3 length: 14 amino acids. Germline CDR1 and CDR2: SGHAT and FQDESV (reference sequence). This CDR3 reads CASSRGFRNTEAFF. CDR3 coding DNA: TGTGCCAGCAGCCGAGGGTTTAGGAACACTGAAGCTTTCTTT.

The gene calls are TRBV28 and TRBJ2-7; perhaps TRBD1 as D (6 bases). CDR3 length: 15 residues. The V end was cut by 5 bases, the J end by 3 bases, with 17 bases between. CDR1 and CDR2 (germline): MDHEN, SYDVKM. The CDR3 bases are TGTGCCAGCAGTGGGTTACGGGACAAACACTACGAGCAGTACTTC. It codes for CASSGLRDKHYEQYF.

The chain links TRBV2 to TRBJ2-5, with 7 bases fitting TRBD2. The J segment lost 2 bases and the V segment lost 10 bases, leaving 10 bases of the junction unmatched. The CDR3 sequence is 14 residues long. Looked up from germline, CDR1 is SNHLY and CDR2 is FYNNEI. CDR3 nucleotides: TGTGCCACCTCGTCAGCGGGGTGGCAAGAGACCCAGTACTTC. Protein sequence: CATSSAGWQETQYF.

CDR3 protein: CASSRLNTIYF. CDR3 in DNA: TGTGCCAGCAGTCGTTTAAACACCATATATTTT. This chain uses TRBV12-3 or TRBV12-4 with TRBJ1-3; no firm D call. This CDR3 has 11 residues. V lost 5 bases and J lost 6, with 5 bases in between.

This chain uses TRBV12-5 with TRBJ1-5, with D unresolved. The germline gives CDR1 LGHNT, CDR2 FRNRAP. V lost 5 bases, J lost 1 base, and 12 bases lay in between. The CDR3 has 15 residues. This CDR3 reads CASGPPGLSNQPQHF. The DNA for the CDR3 is TGTGCTAGTGGTCCACCCGGACTGAGCAATCAGCCCCAGCATTTT.

In this sample, this clone turned up a few times. This chain joins TRBV25-1 and TRBJ1-2, with TRBD1 identical over 7 bases. The CDR3 consists of 14 residues. Germline V gives CDR1 MGHDK, CDR2 SYGVNS. V shed 7 bases and J 2 bases; nucleotides not matched to a gene: 7. The CDR3 region has the DNA TGTGCCAGCACTGGGCCGGGACAGAACTATGGCTACACCTTC. Amino acids: CASTGPGQNYGYTF.

This rearrangement joins TRBV19 to TRBJ2-2, with 12 bases fitting TRBD1. In germline, CDR1 is LNHDA, CDR2 SQIVND (reference sequence). The CDR3 spans 15 residues. J lost 4 bases, V lost 5 bases, and 2 bases had no gene match. CDR3 bases: TGTGCCAGTAGTGGGGGACAGGGGGCCACCGGGGAGCTGTTTTTT. It specifies CASSGGQGATGELFF.

This clone came up once. V is TRBV10-3 and J is TRBJ1-5, with D tentatively TRBD1 (6 bases). Germline V gene sequence: CDR1 ENHRY, CDR2 SYGVKD. Deletions cut 2 bases from V and 0 bases from J, with 20 bases between. The CDR3 covers 19 residues. The CDR3, as DNA: TGTGCCATCAGTGAGGGGTCGGGCAGGGGCCTTTCTAGCAATCAGCCCCAGCATTTT. The encoded protein is CAISEGSGRGLSSNQPQHF.

This clone was observed a handful of times. This rearrangement joins TRBV28 to TRBJ1-2; 8 bases align to TRBD1. Germline V gene sequence: CDR1 MDHEN, CDR2 SYDVKM. After removal of 4 bases from V and 8 bases from J, the junction contained 6 bases not matched to a gene. The CDR3 is made up of 13 amino acids. DNA for the CDR3: TGTGCCAGCAGTTGGGACAGGAGCGGCGGCTACACCTTC. It is translated as CASSWDRSGGYTF.

The rearrangement links TRBV10-1 to TRBJ2-3; tentatively, D is TRBD2 (5 bases). The V and J ends lost 3 bases and 8 bases respectively, with 12 bases between them. The germline V gene encodes CDR1 WNHNN and CDR2 SYGVQD (reference sequence). The CDR3 spans 13 residues. The CDR3 nucleotides read TGCGCCAGCAGTGATTCCGGGATTCCTACGCAGTATTTT. It is translated as CASSDSGIPTQYF.

This chain links TRBV7-8 with TRBJ2-7; weak D call: TRBD2 (6 bases). V was shortened by 3 bases and J by 3 bases, with 12 bases between the two germline ends. The length of the CDR3 is 14 residues. Germline V gene sequence: CDR1 SGHVS, CDR2 FQNEAQ. CDR3 sequence reads: CASSFSGASYEQYF. The CDR3, as DNA: TGTGCCAGCAGCTTCTCGGGAGCCAGCTACGAGCAGTACTTC.

The chain uses TRBV27 and TRBJ1-5; D not certain. Germline CDR1 reads MNHEY; CDR2 reads SMNVEV (reference sequence). V was trimmed by 3 bases and J by 7 bases, leaving 16 bases between them. CDR3 length: 15 amino acids. CDR3 region: CASSLGAPDGQPQHF. CDR3 DNA sequence: TGTGCCAGCAGTTTGGGCGCCCCAGATGGGCAGCCCCAGCATTTT.

The rearrangement links TRBV19 to TRBJ2-3; 9 bases match TRBD2. V shed 4 bases, J shed 0 bases, and the junction held 5 bases outside the gene matches. This CDR3 has 16 residues. Germline CDR1 reads LNHDA; CDR2 reads SQIVND (reference sequence). CDR3 DNA: TGTGCCAGTAGTAACCGACTAGCGGAAAGCACAGATACGCAGTATTTT. Amino acid sequence: CASSNRLAESTDTQYF.

J is TRBJ1-2 and V is TRBV30; D not certain. Germline V gene sequence: CDR1 GTSNPN, CDR2 SVGIG (reference sequence). Between the trimmed V and J ends, which lost 0 bases and 4 bases, there was a span of 6 bases. The CDR3 sequence is 12 residues long. DNA for the CDR3: TGTGCCTGGAGTGTAACAGTCTATGGCTACACCTTC. It is translated as CAWSVTVYGYTF.

The CDR3 DNA reads as TGTGCCAGCAGTAGACCCGGGACAGGGGACGAGACCCAGTACTTC. Its translation: CASSRPGTGDETQYF. This chain joins TRBV11-3 and TRBJ2-5; 10 nucleotides align to TRBD1. The V segment lost 6 bases and the J segment 5 bases; nucleotides outside the gene matches: 9. The germline V gene has CDR1 SGHNT and CDR2 YENEEA. The CDR3 extends over 15 amino acids.

To note about this clone: The junction does not match germline at one end; this may be a read error. This rearrangement joins TRBV7-7 to TRBJ2-7; TRBD1 matches at 12 bases. Germline V CDR1 and CDR2: SSHAT, FNYEAQ (reference sequence). The CDR3 spans 15 residues. For the CDR3, the DNA is TGTGCTAGCAGCTCTGCGGGACAGGGGGCCGGCGAGCAGTACTTC. Residues: CASSSAGQGAGEQYF.

The CDR3: CAWSVRREERDIQYF. The CDR3 DNA sequence: TGTGCCTGGAGTGTACGGCGGGAGGAGAGAGACATTCAGTACTTC. This chain uses TRBV30 with TRBJ2-4; TRBD2 matches at 8 bases. V shed 0 bases and J 8 bases; nucleotides not matched to a gene: 9. The CDR3 contains 15 residues. From germline, CDR1 is GTSNPN and CDR2 SVGIG (reference sequence).

The rearrangement links TRBV7-3 to TRBJ1-2; D possibly corresponds to TRBD1 (6 bases). Per the germline V gene, CDR1 is SGHTA and CDR2 is FQGTGA. Between the trimmed V and J ends, which lost 3 bases and 4 bases, there was a span of 12 bases. The CDR3 is made up of 14 amino acids. In nucleotides, the CDR3 is TGTGCCAGCAGCTTGACGCGGGGGGCCTATGGCTACACCTTC. Its protein product is CASSLTRGAYGYTF.

CDR3 protein: CASRSWGGNTEAFF. The CDR3, as DNA: TGTGCCAGCAGGTCCTGGGGAGGGAACACTGAAGCTTTCTTT. The V gene is TRBV6-5, the J gene TRBJ1-1; unclear D gene. The length of the CDR3 is 14 residues. V gave up 6 bases and J gave up 1 base, with 12 bases separating them. Germline CDR1 and CDR2: MNHEY and SVGAGI.

V usage is TRBV28 and J usage is TRBJ1-2; tentatively, D is TRBD1 (6 bases). This CDR3 has 12 residues. V shed 7 bases and J shed 7 bases, with 13 bases lying between them. The germline CDR1 and CDR2 sequences are MDHEN and SYDVKM. CDR3 DNA: TGTGCCAGCATCAAGACAGGCTCTGGCTACACCTTC. This codes for CASIKTGSGYTF.

V and J are TRBV19 and TRBJ2-1; 13 nucleotides align to TRBD2. V shed 6 bases, J shed 8 bases, and the junction held 10 bases outside the gene matches. Germline CDR1 and CDR2: LNHDA and SQIVND (reference sequence). The CDR3 totals 16 residues. The CDR3 here is CASSPGTSGNEDEQFF. The CDR3, as DNA: TGTGCCAGTAGCCCTGGGACTAGCGGGAATGAGGATGAGCAGTTCTTC.

In its sample, this clone was seen a few times. The J gene is TRBJ2-5, the V gene TRBV3-1 (or the pseudogene TRBV3-2); D is possibly TRBD2 (5 bases). Germline V gene data show CDR1 as LGHDT and CDR2 as YNNKEL (reference sequence). Trimming removed 0 bases from V and 1 base from J, with 9 bases in between. This CDR3 spans 15 amino acids. CDR3 loop: CASSQDTGLQETQYF. The CDR3 bases are TGTGCCAGCAGCCAAGATACCGGACTCCAAGAGACCCAGTACTTC.

The chain combines TRBV27 with TRBJ1-2, with a tentative D call TRBD1 (6 bases). The length of the CDR3 is 14 residues. Trimming removed 5 bases at V and 4 bases at J, with 14 bases between. The germline gives CDR1 MNHEY, CDR2 SMNVEV (reference sequence). CDR3: CASSPITGFYGYTF. The CDR3 DNA reads as TGTGCCAGCAGTCCGATTACAGGGTTCTATGGCTACACCTTC.

V usage is TRBV6-5 and J usage is TRBJ1-3; no clear D. Looked up from germline, CDR1 is MNHEY and CDR2 is SVGAGI. V was clipped by 0 bases and J by 0 bases, with 9 bases between them. The CDR3 extends over 16 amino acids. CDR3 residues: CASSYSRAHSGNTIYF. Here the CDR3 DNA reads TGTGCCAGCAGTTACTCGAGAGCCCACTCTGGAAACACCATATATTTT.

The rearrangement joins TRBV24-1 to TRBJ2-1; 7 bases are shared with TRBD2. The CDR3 covers 16 residues. V trimming: 5 bases; J trimming: 3 bases; junction bases outside the gene matches: 9. Germline CDR1 KGHDR, CDR2 SFDVKD. CDR3 region: CATSVGGGPIYNEQFF. The CDR3 region has the DNA TGTGCCACCAGTGTGGGGGGAGGGCCTATCTACAATGAGCAGTTCTTC.

A word on this clone: A junction end diverges from the germline sequence, so it may reflect a read error. The CDR3 sequence: CACRLAGGRDTQYF. CDR3 nucleotides: TGTGCCTGCAGACTAGCGGGAGGACGGGATACGCAGTATTTT. The rearrangement joins TRBV6-5 to TRBJ2-3; 13 bases map to TRBD2. The CDR3 spans 14 residues. Germline V gene data show CDR1 as MNHEY and CDR2 as SVGAGI.

The rearrangement links TRBV5-4 to TRBJ1-1; possible D gene TRBD1, 5 bases. This CDR3 spans 14 amino acids. The V and J ends lost 0 bases and 4 bases respectively, with 10 bases between them. Germline values: CDR1 SGHNT, CDR2 YYREEE (reference sequence). In DNA, the CDR3 is TGTGCCAGCAGCTTGGAGGGGAAGGGCACTGAAGCTTTCTTT. Its protein is CASSLEGKGTEAFF.

The chain uses TRBV5-1 and TRBJ1-4; D is unresolved. V lost 2 bases to trimming and J lost 4 bases, with 12 bases between them. Germline assignment: CDR1 SGHRS and CDR2 YFSETQ. The CDR3 sequence is 15 residues long. The CDR3 DNA follows: TGCGCCAGCAGCTTTGCAAGAGAGGATAATGAAAAACTGTTTTTT. Amino acids: CASSFAREDNEKLFF.

In DNA, the CDR3 is TGTGCCAGCAGTTTTGGGGAGGGGCGGGGCTACACCTTC. Amino acids: CASSFGEGRGYTF. The chain couples TRBV27 to TRBJ1-2; TRBD1 might be the D (5 bases). The germline gives CDR1 MNHEY, CDR2 SMNVEV (reference sequence). This CDR3 is 13 amino acids long. V dropped 3 bases and J dropped 8 bases, with 13 bases sitting between them.